This T cell receptor beta chain was found in a study of T-cell reconstitution after alpha-beta-depleted transplantation in children. This clonotype was found many times. Its target is unknown. Preparation of the TCRbeta library involved a method that used unique molecular identifiers. TCRdb passed the PCR reads through MiXCR, listing each CDR3 protein once. The sample carries tens of thousands of distinct CDR3 sequences, roughly 6.7% recorded once. V dropped 6 bases and J dropped 11 bases, with 13 bases sitting between them. This CDR3 is built from 12 residues. Study outcomes and limitations: About two months after transplant, alpha-beta T cells reportedly came from several hundred expanded graft clones. The main origin of T-cell counts and diversity one year after transplant was newly produced T cells. TCRbeta diversity was high at day 60 in some patients (a result of surviving recipient T cells and thymic progenitors).

This receptor was identified in a child less than two years old who had a stem cell transplant for acute myeloid leukemia, so the T cells may come from the graft donor. The rearrangement links TRBV12-3 or TRBV12-4 to TRBJ2-2; the D is unclear. Sequenced material: peripheral blood, taken 60 days after TCRalphabeta/CD19-depleted stem cell transplant. CDR3 region: CASSLLGRELFF. Written as DNA, the CDR3 is TGTGCCAGCAGCCTCCTGGGTCGAGAGCTGTTTTTT.